These 31 T cell receptor beta chains were all obtained from the same sample, sequenced in a study of regulatory T cells in long-lasting Graves disease. The time point was: newly diagnosed GD, antithyroid drugs for less than 3 months. Isolated PBMC RNA provided the starting material for the TCR library. Relying on iRepertoire HTBI primers and Arm-PCR of CDR3 regions, the team built TCR beta libraries. MiXCR, applied by TCRdb to the multiplex PCR reads, yields one record per CDR3 protein. Of almost 450,000 distinct CDR3 sequences in the sample, approximately 16% were seen once. These data were also filed under a second study, of T cells in Graves' hyperthyroidism and ophthalmopathy.

Sequenced material: peripheral blood mononuclear cells (PBMCs), taken at new diagnosis, from a patient treated with antithyroid drugs. The receptors were gathered from a woman aged 25 to 39 with Graves disease.

This clonotype was observed at least ten times. The rearrangement links TRBV7-2 to TRBJ2-1, with D tentatively TRBD2 (5 bases). There are 15 residues in the CDR3. Germline-derived CDR1 and CDR2 are SGHTA and FQGNSA. Trimming pared 0 bases from V and 3 bases from J, leaving 9 bases between. The CDR3 loop is CASSLALRVYNEQFF. In DNA form, the CDR3 reads TGTGCCAGCAGCTTAGCCTTGCGGGTCTACAATGAGCAGTTCTTC. The variable domain in full, with the rest retrieved from reference TRBV7-2 and TRBJ2-1, is GAGVSQSPSNKVTEKGKDVELRCDPISGHTALYWYRQSLGQGLEFLIYFQGNSAPDKSGLPSDRFSAERTGGSVSTLTIQRTQQEDSAVYLCASSLALRVYNEQFFGPGTRLTVL.

This clonotype was seen only a few times. The chain uses TRBV20-1 and TRBJ2-1, with 14 bases fitting TRBD2. Losses at the gene ends were 0 bases for V and 13 bases for J; bases not matched to a gene: 5. Germline assignment: CDR1 DFQATT and CDR2 SNEGSKA (reference sequence). There are 14 residues in the CDR3. The CDR3 protein is CSARDTGLAGDQFF. In DNA, the CDR3 is TGCAGTGCTAGAGATACGGGACTAGCGGGAGATCAGTTCTTC.

This clonotype was counted at least ten times. This chain's CDR3 is CASSLNRDRNTEAFF. The CDR3 region has the DNA TGTGCCAGCAGCTTAAACCGGGACAGGAACACTGAAGCTTTCTTT. V usage is TRBV7-2 and J usage is TRBJ1-1, with 7 positions matching TRBD1. CDR3 length equals 15 residues. With V trimmed by 2 bases and J by 1 base, 4 bases remained unmatched. Germline V gives CDR1 SGHTA, CDR2 FQGNSA. The variable domain in full, with the rest retrieved from reference TRBV7-2 and TRBJ1-1, is GAGVSQSPSNKVTEKGKDVELRCDPISGHTALYWYRQSLGQGLEFLIYFQGNSAPDKSGLPSDRFSAERTGGSVSTLTIQRTQQEDSAVYLCASSLNRDRNTEAFFGQGTRLTVV.

This clonotype was observed at least ten times. The chain has TRBV9 and TRBJ1-1, with D possibly TRBD1 on 6 matching bases. Trimming left V 3 bases short and J 4 bases short, with 10 bases between. The length of the CDR3 is 13 residues. Germline CDR1 is SGDLS and CDR2 is YYNGEE. The CDR3 loop is CASSAGGGTEAFF. CDR3 in DNA: TGTGCCAGCAGCGCGGGAGGGGGCACTGAAGCTTTCTTT.

This clonotype has a count of ten or more. This chain links TRBV28 with TRBJ2-1, with 9 nucleotides matching TRBD1. The CDR3 loop spans 15 amino acids. V dropped 2 bases and J dropped 15; count of bases not matched to a gene: 14. Germline-derived CDR1 and CDR2 are MDHEN and SYDVKM. The CDR3 sequence: CASSLTGQGGIYLFF. CDR3 sequence (DNA): TGTGCCAGCAGTTTAACGGGACAGGGCGGAATCTATCTGTTCTTC.

This clonotype appeared many times. This chain connects TRBV6-1 to TRBJ2-5; 9 positions match TRBD1. The CDR3 spans 14 residues. The germline CDR1 and CDR2 sequences are MNHNS and SASEGT. With 5 bases clipped from V and 5 bases from J, the junction kept 6 bases outside the gene matches. The CDR3 region is CASSRTGGGETQYF. DNA for the CDR3: TGTGCCAGCAGTAGAACAGGGGGCGGGGAGACCCAGTACTTC.

A few counts support this clonotype. This sequence joins TRBV28 and TRBJ2-7, with D possibly matching TRBD2 (5 bases). This CDR3 is built from 13 residues. Per the germline V gene, CDR1 is MDHEN and CDR2 is SYDVKM. The V gene lost 3 bases and the J gene lost 6 bases, with 12 bases spanning the gap. In nucleotides, the CDR3 is TGTGCCAGCAGTTTCCATGACTATGTCGAGCAGTACTTC. Translating it yields CASSFHDYVEQYF.

At least ten counts were recorded for this clonotype. V usage is TRBV5-1 and J usage is TRBJ2-3; 9 bases agree with TRBD1. V shed 4 bases and J 15 bases; nucleotides not matched to a gene: 12. Germline V CDR1 and CDR2: SGHRS, YFSETQ. The CDR3 sequence is 13 residues long. CDR3 nucleotide sequence: TGCGCCAGCAGCCCTCAGGGGACAGGGACAGATTATTTT. It translates to CASSPQGTGTDYF. Drawing the rest from reference TRBV5-1 and TRBJ2-3, the complete variable domain is KAGVTQTPRYLIKTRGQQVTLSCSPISGHRSVSWYQQTPGQGLQFLFEYFSETQRNKGNFPGRFSGRQFSNSRSEMNVSTLELGDSALYLCASSPQGTGTDYFGPGTRLTVL.

A word on this clonotype: The conserved phenylalanine or tryptophan is not found at the CDR3 terminus, so this likely reflects a read error. CDR3 in DNA: TGTGCCAGCAGCCCTAGACAGGGGACCGCTGAAGCTTTCCTT. It translates to CASSPRQGTAEAFL. The genes are TRBV5-5 and TRBJ1-1, with 8 nucleotides matching TRBD1. J gave up 6 bases and V 4 bases, and 8 bases lay outside the gene matches. Germline-derived CDR1 and CDR2 are SGHKS and YYEKEE (reference sequence). CDR3 length: 14 amino acids.

This clonotype was detected many times. This sequence joins TRBV11-2 and TRBJ2-5; D is ambiguous. Trimming pared 5 bases from V and 2 bases from J, leaving 9 bases between. CDR1 and CDR2 from the germline V gene are SGHAT and FQNNGV. This CDR3 spans 13 amino acids. The DNA for the CDR3 is TGTGCCAGCAGCCAGAGAGTACAAGAGACCCAGTACTTC. Translated, it gives CASSQRVQETQYF.

A word on this clonotype: Relative to the germline gene, one junction end is altered; a read error may explain this. The chain recombines TRBV6-1 with TRBJ1-2; no clear D. Germline CDR1 reads MNHNS; CDR2 reads SASEGT. The CDR3 totals 15 residues. The CDR3, as DNA: TGTGCCAGCAGTGAATCCGGCAGACTTAACTATGGCTACGCCTTC. Translating it yields CASSESGRLNYGYAF.

This clonotype was observed a few times. The V gene is TRBV4-1, the J gene TRBJ2-7, with 16 bases identical to TRBD2. This CDR3 is built from 15 residues. J was trimmed by 5 bases and V by 4 bases; bases with no gene match: 2. Germline loops: CDR1 MGHRA, CDR2 YSYEKL. As DNA, the CDR3 is TGCGCCAGCAGCCGAGGGACTAGCGGGAGGGACGAGCAGTACTTC. It encodes CASSRGTSGRDEQYF.

In this sample, this clonotype turned up once. A far larger clone is off by one base, so a read error is likely. The chain recombines TRBV7-2 with TRBJ2-7, with unresolved D. Germline V gives CDR1 SGHTA, CDR2 FQGNSA. This CDR3 spans 14 amino acids. CDR3 in amino acids: CASSLERLSNEQCF. The DNA of the CDR3 is TGTGCCAGCAGCTTAGAAAGGCTTTCCAACGAGCAGTGCTTC.

This clonotype was seen more than once but under ten times. The chain couples TRBV29-1 to TRBJ2-5; D gene ambiguous. The CDR3 is 14 amino acids. Between the trimmed V and J ends, which lost 3 bases and 1 base, there was a span of 12 bases. Germline V lookup: CDR1 SQVTM, CDR2 ANQGSEA. The CDR3 DNA reads TGCAGCGTTGAGGTTTTAGCTCCCCAAGAGACCCAGTACTTC. Protein product: CSVEVLAPQETQYF.

This clonotype appeared many times. The J gene is TRBJ2-3, the V gene TRBV7-2; no clear D. Trimming pared 1 base from V and 2 bases from J, leaving 4 bases between. Germline CDR1 SGHTA, CDR2 FQGNSA. CDR3 size: 13 residues. The CDR3 protein is CASSLGHTDTQYF. CDR3 DNA sequence: TGTGCCAGCAGCTTAGGGCACACAGATACGCAGTATTTT.

The chain joins TRBV4-1 to TRBJ1-4, with 10 bases that match TRBD1. The V and J ends lost 4 bases and 1 base, in that order; junction bases with no gene match: 12. This CDR3 spans 19 amino acids. CDR1 and CDR2 (germline): MGHRA, YSYEKL. The CDR3 loop is CASSPPPTGGLGTNEKLFF. The DNA for the CDR3 is TGCGCCAGCAGCCCACCCCCGACAGGGGGCCTGGGAACTAATGAAAAACTGTTTTTT.

This clonotype has a count of ten or more. The genes are TRBV5-5 and TRBJ1-1; 8 bases are a match to TRBD1. CDR1 and CDR2 (germline): SGHKS, YYEKEE (reference sequence). The CDR3 has 13 residues. With 3 bases clipped from V and 10 bases from J, the junction kept 8 bases outside the gene matches. The DNA for the CDR3 is TGTGCCAGCAGCTCGACAGGGGAGGCGTCAGCTTTCTTT. Its translation: CASSSTGEASAFF.

In regard to this clonotype: A far larger clone is a single base away, which makes a read error likely. The chain joins TRBV7-8 to TRBJ2-5, with TRBD2 as a possible D gene (6 bases). From germline, CDR1 is SGHVS and CDR2 FQNEAQ. This CDR3 is 14 amino acids long. The chain's CDR3 is CASSLAGGREIQYF. In DNA, the CDR3 is TGTGCCAGCAGCTTAGCGGGGGGACGTGAGATCCAGTACTTC.

This clonotype showed up just a few times. The chain recombines TRBV18 with TRBJ2-7; TRBD2 matches 14 bases. CDR3 length equals 16 residues. The junction had 5 bases not matched to a gene; V was cut back by 4 bases and J by 3 bases. CDR1 is KGHSH, CDR2 LQKENI, per germline. The CDR3 DNA reads TGTGCCAGCTCACTCGGGACTAGCGGGGGATACTACGAGCAGTACTTC. This codes for CASSLGTSGGYYEQYF.

This clonotype has a handful of counts. The chain couples TRBV20-1 to TRBJ1-4; D ambiguous. V gave up 1 base and J gave up 7 bases, with 19 bases separating them. Germline CDR1 DFQATT, CDR2 SNEGSKA (reference sequence). This CDR3 has 16 amino acids. The CDR3 here is CSARGTLRVTGEKLFF. Written as DNA, the CDR3 is TGCAGTGCTAGAGGCACTTTAAGAGTTACGGGTGAAAAACTGTTTTTT.

CDR3 sequence: CSAWLAGGPGQFF. In DNA form, the CDR3 reads TGCAGTGCTTGGCTAGCGGGAGGGCCGGGGCAGTTCTTC. The chain is built from TRBV20-1 and TRBJ2-1, with 12 bases identical to TRBD2. The CDR3 extends over 13 amino acids. V dropped 5 bases and J dropped 12; count of bases not matched to a gene: 8. Germline V gene data show CDR1 as DFQATT and CDR2 as SNEGSKA (reference sequence).

There are many counts of this clonotype. The chain employs TRBV20-1 and TRBJ1-5; the D is unclear. CDR3 length: 14 amino acids. CDR1 DFQATT and CDR2 SNEGSKA come from the germline V gene (reference sequence). Trimming took off 3 bases at V and 0 bases at J, with 9 bases between the two ends. For the CDR3, the DNA is TGCAGTGCTAGGATCGGCAATAGCAATCAGCCCCAGCATTTT. This gives the protein CSARIGNSNQPQHF.

This clonotype was detected a few times. The chain has TRBV6-5 and TRBJ2-4, with D perhaps TRBD1 (5 bases). The germline V gene encodes CDR1 MNHEY and CDR2 SVGAGI. CDR3 length: 16 residues. The V and J ends lost 0 bases and 0 bases respectively, with 9 bases between them. CDR3 DNA sequence: TGTGCCAGCAGTTACTCGACAGATCTAGCCAAAAACATTCAGTACTTC. It codes for CASSYSTDLAKNIQYF.

The chain combines TRBV19 with TRBJ2-1; TRBD1 aligns across 7 bases. The germline V gene encodes CDR1 LNHDA and CDR2 SQIVND (reference sequence). The J segment lost 7 bases and the V segment lost 7 bases, leaving 13 bases of the junction unmatched. The CDR3 has 15 residues. CDR3 bases: TGTGCCAGTAAACCTCAGGCAGGGGGAAGAAATGAGCAGTTCTTC. This gives the protein CASKPQAGGRNEQFF.

In its sample, this clonotype was seen a few times. This chain joins TRBV13 and TRBJ2-7, with 7 positions matching TRBD1. V gave up 5 bases and J gave up 1 base; unmatched junction bases: 5. Germline-derived CDR1 and CDR2 are PRHDT and FYEKMQ (reference sequence). The CDR3 is 14 amino acids. CDR3 sequence: CASSRDSKSYEQYF. Written as DNA, the CDR3 is TGTGCCAGCAGCCGGGACAGCAAATCCTACGAGCAGTACTTC. Together with reference TRBV13 and TRBJ2-7, the CDR3 gives the full variable domain: AAGVIQSPRHLIKEKRETATLKCYPIPRHDTVYWYQQGPGQDPQFLISFYEKMQSDKGSIPDRFSAQQFSDYHSELNMSSLELGDSALYFCASSRDSKSYEQYFGPGTRLTVT.

The chain recombines TRBV20-1 with TRBJ2-7; 8 bases are a match to TRBD1. The CDR3 covers 17 residues. V gave up 0 bases and J gave up 3 bases; unmatched junction bases: 13. The germline V gene has CDR1 DFQATT and CDR2 SNEGSKA (reference sequence). Here the CDR3 reads CSARDRAGGSFGYEQYF. The CDR3 DNA sequence: TGCAGTGCTAGAGATAGGGCAGGGGGCTCGTTTGGCTACGAGCAGTACTTC.

This clonotype was picked up many times. This rearrangement joins TRBV18 to TRBJ1-2; D not resolved. Germline V CDR1 and CDR2: KGHSH, LQKENI. The V gene lost 3 bases and the J gene lost 1 base, with 12 bases spanning the gap. The CDR3 covers 15 residues. This CDR3 is CASSPTAQYNYGYTF. CDR3 sequence (DNA): TGTGCCAGCTCACCTACAGCCCAATATAACTATGGCTACACCTTC.

The rearrangement joins TRBV12-3 or TRBV12-4 to TRBJ2-2, with TRBD2 matching 7 bases. The CDR3 spans 14 residues. V gave up 8 bases and J gave up 3 bases; unmatched junction bases: 6. CDR3: CASRLADYTGELFF. CDR3 nucleotide sequence: TGTGCCAGCCGGCTAGCGGACTACACCGGGGAGCTGTTTTTT.

Note on this clonotype: This may be a read error: a much more frequent sequence differs by one nucleotide. Here the CDR3 DNA reads TGCAGTGCCGCGACTAGCGGGAGGGACCATGAGCAGTTCTTC. Its protein is CSAATSGRDHEQFF. The chain joins TRBV20-1 to TRBJ2-1, with 14 bases identical to TRBD2. The CDR3 runs 14 residues. With 6 bases clipped from V and 8 bases from J, the junction kept 6 bases outside the gene matches. The V gene's germline CDR1 is DFQATT and CDR2 SNEGSKA (reference sequence).

This rearrangement joins TRBV7-9 to TRBJ2-7; 9 bases agree with TRBD2. This CDR3 is 12 amino acids long. V gave up 0 bases and J gave up 9 bases; unmatched junction bases: 0. Germline CDR1 reads SEHNR; CDR2 reads FQNEAQ (reference sequence). The DNA for the CDR3 is TGTGCCAGCAGCTTAGCAGCGGGGGGGCAGTACTTC. This encodes CASSLAAGGQYF.

As for this clonotype: At one end the junction does not follow the germline gene, possibly because of a read error. This chain connects TRBV4-3 to TRBJ1-6; perhaps TRBD1 as D (6 bases). Germline CDR1 and CDR2: LGHNA and YSLEER. CDR3 length: 18 amino acids. The CDR3 here is CASSQEVPQGKYTSPLHF. The CDR3 nucleotides are TGCGCCAGCAGCCAAGAGGTTCCTCAGGGGAAATATACTTCACCCCTCCACTTT.